Below, 4 T cell receptor beta chains from the same sample are listed, as sequenced in a study of PD-1 blockade in classical Hodgkin lymphoma. Time point of the sample: newly diagnosed, previously untreated cHL patient sample. TCRdb keeps only in-frame clones here, not all; method: immunoSEQ multiplex PCR. The data hold approximately 70,000 clones, with over 85% observed a single time. What was sequenced was peripheral blood mononuclear cells (PBMCs). Receptors originate from a human donor with classical Hodgkin lymphoma.

The V and J genes are TRBV5-1 and TRBJ1-4; 7 nucleotides line up with TRBD1. J gave up 7 bases and V 4 bases, and 10 bases lay outside the gene matches. The CDR3 loop spans 15 amino acids. The germline V gene has CDR1 SGHRS and CDR2 YFSETQ. As DNA, the CDR3 is TGCGCCAGCAGCACCCTAGGGGGCGCGGGTGAAAAACTGTTTTTT. It yields the protein CASSTLGGAGEKLFF. The whole variable domain, filled in from reference TRBV5-1 and TRBJ1-4, reads KAGVTQTPRYLIKTRGQQVTLSCSPISGHRSVSWYQQTPGQGLQFLFEYFSETQRNKGNFPGRFSGRQFSNSRSEMNVSTLELGDSALYLCASSTLGGAGEKLFFGSGTQLSVL.

This chain links TRBV28 with TRBJ2-7; D perhaps matches TRBD1 (6 bases). The CDR3 runs 16 residues. Germline V gene data show CDR1 as MDHEN and CDR2 as SYDVKM. With 5 bases removed from V and 2 bases from J, the gap between germline ends came to 19 bases. CDR3 DNA: TGTGCCAGCAGTCAAACCCAGGGGACCTTGGCCTACGAGCAGTACTTC. Its protein product is CASSQTQGTLAYEQYF.

The chain is built from TRBV6-5 and TRBJ2-7; 9 positions agree with TRBD1. Germline lookup yields CDR1 MNHEY and CDR2 SVGAGI. V lost 7 bases to trimming and J lost 3 bases; unmatched junction nucleotides: 7. The CDR3 runs 14 residues. The CDR3 sequence is CASNRGQGLYEQYF. DNA of the CDR3: TGTGCCAGCAACCGGGGACAGGGACTCTACGAGCAGTACTTC.

The gene calls are TRBV7-8 and TRBJ1-1; TRBD1 agrees at 8 bases. The CDR3 has 17 amino acids. V shed 5 bases, J shed 0 bases, and the junction held 11 bases outside the gene matches. The germline V gene has CDR1 SGHVS and CDR2 FQNEAQ. In DNA form, the CDR3 reads TGTGCCAGCAGCCGCACGACAGGGGTTAGGATGAACACTGAAGCTTTCTTT. Residues: CASSRTTGVRMNTEAFF.